This section outlines one T cell receptor beta chain sequence together with its context. Its specificity is not known. This specimen comes from a study of cytomegalovirus exposure and HLA in healthy donors. Study results and limitations: V- and J-gene trimming in TCR beta was tied to a missense DCLRE1C variant by an analysis performed later. Reported findings show TCR beta sequences accurately forecast HLA-A and HLA-B alleles in most subjects.

V gave up 4 bases and J gave up 5 bases; unmatched junction bases: 8. CDR1 and CDR2 from the germline V gene are SGHTA and FQGNSA. The CDR3 consists of 15 residues. This PCR relied on a set of 60 Vbeta primers and 13 Jbeta primers. Sequenced by immunoSEQ multiplex PCR; TCRdb stores in-frame clones only, minus some. The sample has some 190,000 clones, 80% seen once. Material for sequencing was PBMCs. The sequence was obtained from a woman in her 30s in good health and CMV-seronegative. The chain links TRBV7-2 to TRBJ1-2, with 9 bases lining up with TRBD1. The CDR3 DNA is TGTGCCAGCAGCTCATCTACAGGGGGCGCATATGGCTACACCTTC. Its protein is CASSSSTGGAYGYTF.